These 11 T cell receptor beta chains share one sample of origin, sequenced in a study of identifying expanded T cells in peripheral blood. This table comes from immunoSEQ multiplex PCR, and its TCRdb copy is limited to in-frame clones, with some not included. The sample carries around 94,000 clones, about 85% recorded once. Sequencing used blood. The receptors come from a person between 18 and 75 years old in good health.

This chain uses TRBV27 with TRBJ2-3, with D uncertain. This CDR3 region has 13 residues. Trimming left V 10 bases short and J 3 bases short, with 14 bases between. Germline assignment: CDR1 MNHEY and CDR2 SMNVEV (reference sequence). The CDR3 sequence: CATTSPNTDTQYF. The DNA for the CDR3 is TGTGCCACCACGTCCCCTAATACAGATACGCAGTATTTT.

V and J are TRBV4-3 and TRBJ2-7, with TRBD2 matching 13 bases. This CDR3 has 20 amino acids. Germline V gene data show CDR1 as LGHNA and CDR2 as YSLEER. The J segment lost 3 bases and the V segment lost 2 bases, leaving 16 bases of the junction unmatched. In DNA form, the CDR3 reads TGCGCCAGCAGCCAACCCCGGGGACTAGCGGGGCCGCCCCGGCACTACGAGCAGTACTTC. Translating it yields CASSQPRGLAGPPRHYEQYF.

V and J are TRBV10-3 and TRBJ1-1; tentative D call: TRBD1 (6 bases). This CDR3 contains 14 residues. Germline V gives CDR1 ENHRY, CDR2 SYGVKD. Trimming shortened V by 6 bases and J by 1 base, and 12 bases separated the two germline ends. This CDR3 is CAIRWTVTNTEAFF. For the CDR3, the DNA is TGTGCCATCAGATGGACAGTGACGAACACTGAAGCTTTCTTT.

The rearrangement joins TRBV5-6 to TRBJ2-1; the match to TRBD1 covers 11 bases. Germline V gene lookup returns CDR1 SGHDT and CDR2 YYEEEE. With V trimmed by 0 bases and J by 6 bases, 5 bases remained unmatched. The CDR3 has 16 residues. This CDR3 is CASSLARDRGINEQFF. Here the CDR3 DNA reads TGTGCCAGCAGCTTGGCCCGGGACAGGGGGATCAATGAGCAGTTCTTC.

The V gene is TRBV7-2, the J gene TRBJ1-2, with D unresolved. The CDR3 length is 13 residues. The germline V gene encodes CDR1 SGHTA and CDR2 FQGNSA. V was shortened by 4 bases and J by 3 bases, with 9 bases between the two germline ends. CDR3 loop: CASSSGADYGYTF. The CDR3 DNA is TGTGCCAGCAGCTCCGGCGCAGACTATGGCTACACCTTC.

The chain has TRBV7-2 and TRBJ2-2; tentatively, D is TRBD2 (6 bases). CDR1 and CDR2 (germline): SGHTA, FQGNSA. Between the trimmed V and J ends, which lost 5 bases and 2 bases, there was a span of 15 bases. The CDR3 runs to 16 residues. This chain's CDR3 is CASSRKGTFNTGELFF. The CDR3 region has the DNA TGTGCCAGCAGCCGAAAGGGGACTTTTAACACCGGGGAGCTGTTTTTT.

The gene calls are TRBV5-5 and TRBJ1-2, with D possibly being TRBD1 (5 bases). The V gene lost 4 bases and the J gene lost 1 base, with 14 bases spanning the gap. The CDR3 totals 15 residues. CDR1 SGHKS and CDR2 YYEKEE come from the germline V gene (reference sequence). CDR3 bases: TGTGCCAGCAGCCCCCGGGGGGGGATTAACTATGGCTACACCTTC. Translating gives CASSPRGGINYGYTF.

This clone was counted a few times. The CDR3 sequence: CASTARGSGEAFF. As DNA, the CDR3 is TGTGCCAGCACGGCCCGGGGAAGCGGTGAAGCTTTCTTT. The J gene is TRBJ1-1, the V gene TRBV2, with D unclear. The germline V gene encodes CDR1 SNHLY and CDR2 FYNNEI. Trimming took 7 bases from V and 7 from J, leaving 16 bases between them. There are 13 residues in the CDR3.

The chain combines TRBV5-1 with TRBJ2-7; maybe TRBD1 (5 bases). The V and J ends lost 4 bases and 6 bases respectively, with 14 bases between them. Germline loops: CDR1 SGHRS, CDR2 YFSETQ. The CDR3 totals 13 residues. The CDR3 protein is CASSPDQGFEQYF. CDR3 bases: TGCGCCAGCAGCCCGGACCAGGGATTCGAGCAGTACTTC.

The chain is built from TRBV7-9 and TRBJ2-3, with 8 positions matching TRBD1. There are 15 residues in the CDR3. Germline lookup yields CDR1 SEHNR and CDR2 FQNEAQ (reference sequence). J lost 6 bases, V lost 5 bases, and 10 bases had no gene match. The CDR3 nucleotides read TGTGCCAGCAGCCGCCCCCAGGGGGCAGGGGATACGCAGTATTTT. As protein: CASSRPQGAGDTQYF.

Notes on this clone: A junction end diverges from the germline sequence, so it may reflect a read error. V is TRBV29-1 and J is TRBJ2-7; the D gene is possibly TRBD1 (6 bases). CDR3 length: 15 amino acids. CDR1 and CDR2 from the germline V gene are SQVTM and ANQGSEA. The CDR3 nucleotides are TGCAGCGTTAGAGAGACCGGGACATTCCCCTACGAGCAGCACTTC. The encoded protein is CSVRETGTFPYEQHF.